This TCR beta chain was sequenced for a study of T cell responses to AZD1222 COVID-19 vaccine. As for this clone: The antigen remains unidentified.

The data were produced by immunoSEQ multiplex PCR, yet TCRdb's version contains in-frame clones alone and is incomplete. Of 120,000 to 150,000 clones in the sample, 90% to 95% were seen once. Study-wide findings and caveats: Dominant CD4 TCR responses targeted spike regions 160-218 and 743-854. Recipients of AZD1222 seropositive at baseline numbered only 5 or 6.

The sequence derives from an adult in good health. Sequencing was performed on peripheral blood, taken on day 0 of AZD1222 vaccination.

The CDR3 loop reads CASARTGPTDTQYF. CDR3 nucleotides: TGCGCCAGCGCCCGGACAGGGCCCACAGATACGCAGTATTTT. The chain couples TRBV5-1 to TRBJ2-3; 8 bases map to TRBD1. Germline loops: CDR1 SGHRS, CDR2 YFSETQ. The CDR3 loop spans 14 amino acids. The junction had 6 bases not matched to a gene; V was cut back by 7 bases and J by 2 bases.